These 5 T cell receptor beta chains came from one sample sequenced in a study of early T cells in non-severe SARS-CoV-2 infection. TCRdb reprocessed the 5' RACE reads with MiXCR, giving one entry per CDR3 protein. The sample comprises some 50,000 distinct CDR3 sequences, roughly 8.7% of which are singletons, and almost 4% rests with the top ten. Sequenced here: whole blood, sampled at baseline. These receptors were taken from an adult who was a healthcare worker with PCR-confirmed SARS-CoV-2 infection or an uninfected control (not recorded which).

This clonotype was seen at least ten times. The CDR3 loop reads CASSEASRHEQFF. CDR3 DNA sequence: TGCGCCAGCAGTGAGGCCAGTAGGCATGAGCAGTTCTTC. The gene calls are TRBV10-2 and TRBJ2-1; D is unresolved. V was clipped by 2 bases and J by 8 bases, with 10 bases between them. CDR3 size: 13 residues. CDR1 and CDR2 (germline): WSHSY, SAAADI.

The chain joins TRBV7-9 to TRBJ2-5; D is unclear. The CDR3 has 12 amino acids. V lost 7 bases to trimming and J lost 3 bases, with 9 bases between them. Germline V gene lookup returns CDR1 SEHNR and CDR2 FQNEAQ (reference sequence). The CDR3 bases are TGTGCCAGCACGGGTCTAAAAGAGACCCAGTACTTC. Its translation is CASTGLKETQYF.

V and J are TRBV5-6 and TRBJ2-3; TRBD2 agrees at 9 bases. J lost 6 bases, V lost 4 bases, and 12 bases had no gene match. Per the germline V gene, CDR1 is SGHDT and CDR2 is YYEEEE. The CDR3 loop spans 16 amino acids. The CDR3 sequence is CASSRIAGALGDTQYF. CDR3 nucleotide sequence: TGTGCCAGCAGCCGTATAGCGGGGGCCCTCGGCGATACGCAGTATTTT.

The chain is built from TRBV24-1 and TRBJ2-5; D tentatively reads TRBD1 or TRBD2 (5 bases each). V was clipped by 4 bases and J by 4 bases, with 15 bases between them. Germline V gene sequence: CDR1 KGHDR, CDR2 SFDVKD. The CDR3 covers 15 residues. CDR3 loop: CATSESGTSAETQYF. Written as DNA, the CDR3 is TGTGCCACCAGTGAGTCCGGGACCAGCGCAGAGACCCAGTACTTC.

J is TRBJ2-5 and V is TRBV7-9; 8 bases map to TRBD2. V trimming: 5 bases; J trimming: 11 bases; junction bases outside the gene matches: 10. Germline V gene sequence: CDR1 SEHNR, CDR2 FQNEAQ (reference sequence). The CDR3 length is 13 residues. The CDR3 is CASSNTLAGPQYF. The CDR3 DNA sequence: TGTGCCAGCAGCAATACTCTAGCGGGCCCTCAGTACTTC.